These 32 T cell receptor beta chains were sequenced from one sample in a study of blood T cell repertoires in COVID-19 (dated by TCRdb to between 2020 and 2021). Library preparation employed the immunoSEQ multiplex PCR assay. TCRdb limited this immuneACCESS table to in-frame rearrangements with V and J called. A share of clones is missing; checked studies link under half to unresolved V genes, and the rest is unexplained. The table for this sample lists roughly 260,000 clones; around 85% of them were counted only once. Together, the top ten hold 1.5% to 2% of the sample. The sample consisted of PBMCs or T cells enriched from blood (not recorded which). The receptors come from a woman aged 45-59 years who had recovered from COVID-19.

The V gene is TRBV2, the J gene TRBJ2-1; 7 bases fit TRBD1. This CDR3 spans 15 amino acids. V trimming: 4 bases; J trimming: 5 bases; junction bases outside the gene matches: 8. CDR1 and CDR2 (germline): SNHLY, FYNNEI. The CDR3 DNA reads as TGTGCCAGCAGTGTAGAAGGGGGCCTGGACAATGAGCAGTTCTTC. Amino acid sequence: CASSVEGGLDNEQFF.

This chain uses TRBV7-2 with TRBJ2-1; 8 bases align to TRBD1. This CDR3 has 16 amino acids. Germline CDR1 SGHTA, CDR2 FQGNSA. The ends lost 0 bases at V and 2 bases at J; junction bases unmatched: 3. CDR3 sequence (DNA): TGTGCCAGCAGCTTAGCGGGGACAGGTGCCTACAATGAGCAGTTCTTC. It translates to CASSLAGTGAYNEQFF.

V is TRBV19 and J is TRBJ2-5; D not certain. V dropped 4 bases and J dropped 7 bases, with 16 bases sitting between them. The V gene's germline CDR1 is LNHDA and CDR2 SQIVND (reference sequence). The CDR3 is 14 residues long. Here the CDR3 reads CASSTGSESRTQYF. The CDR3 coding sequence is TGTGCCAGTAGTACCGGGTCTGAAAGTAGGACCCAGTACTTC.

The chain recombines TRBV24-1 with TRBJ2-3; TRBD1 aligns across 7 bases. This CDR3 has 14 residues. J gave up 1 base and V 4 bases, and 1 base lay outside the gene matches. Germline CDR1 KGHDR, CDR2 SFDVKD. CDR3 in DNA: TGTGCCACCAGTGAAGGACAGGGCACAGATACGCAGTATTTT. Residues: CATSEGQGTDTQYF.

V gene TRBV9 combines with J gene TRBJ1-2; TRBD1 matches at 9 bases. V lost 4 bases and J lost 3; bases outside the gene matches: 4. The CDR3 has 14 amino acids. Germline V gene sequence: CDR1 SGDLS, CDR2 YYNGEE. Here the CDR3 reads CASSRGQGDYGYTF. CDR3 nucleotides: TGTGCCAGCAGCCGGGGACAGGGCGACTATGGCTACACCTTC.

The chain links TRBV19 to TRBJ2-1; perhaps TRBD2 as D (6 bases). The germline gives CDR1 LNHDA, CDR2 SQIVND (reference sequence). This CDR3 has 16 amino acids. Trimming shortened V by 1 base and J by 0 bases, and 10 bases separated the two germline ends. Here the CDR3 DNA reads TGTGCCAGTAGTATAGCTGGAGGGGACTCCTACAATGAGCAGTTCTTC. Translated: CASSIAGGDSYNEQFF.

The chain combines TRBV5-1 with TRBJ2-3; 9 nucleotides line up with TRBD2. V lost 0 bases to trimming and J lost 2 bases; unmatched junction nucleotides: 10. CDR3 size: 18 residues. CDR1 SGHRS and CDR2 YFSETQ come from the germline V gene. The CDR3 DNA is TGCGCCAGCAGCTTGGTTGGCCGCGGGAGGGCCGCCACAGATACGCAGTATTTT. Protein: CASSLVGRGRAATDTQYF.

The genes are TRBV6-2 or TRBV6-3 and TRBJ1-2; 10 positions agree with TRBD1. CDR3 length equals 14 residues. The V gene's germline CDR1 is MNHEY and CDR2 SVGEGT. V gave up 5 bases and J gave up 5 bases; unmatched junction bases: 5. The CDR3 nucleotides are TGTGCCAGCAGTACGACAGGGGGCGTTTATGGCTACACCTTC. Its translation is CASSTTGGVYGYTF.

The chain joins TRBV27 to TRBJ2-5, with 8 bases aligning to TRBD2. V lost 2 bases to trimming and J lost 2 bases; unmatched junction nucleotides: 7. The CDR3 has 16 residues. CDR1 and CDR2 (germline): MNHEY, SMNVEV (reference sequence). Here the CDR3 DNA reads TGTGCCAGCAGTTTAACCCTAGCGGGCCGTCAAGAGACCCAGTACTTC. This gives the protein CASSLTLAGRQETQYF.

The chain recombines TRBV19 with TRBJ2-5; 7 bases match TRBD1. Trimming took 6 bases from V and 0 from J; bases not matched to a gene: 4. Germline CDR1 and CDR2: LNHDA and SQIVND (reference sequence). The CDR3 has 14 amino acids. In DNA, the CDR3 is TGTGCCAGTAGGGGGACAGTGTACCAAGAGACCCAGTACTTC. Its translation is CASRGTVYQETQYF.

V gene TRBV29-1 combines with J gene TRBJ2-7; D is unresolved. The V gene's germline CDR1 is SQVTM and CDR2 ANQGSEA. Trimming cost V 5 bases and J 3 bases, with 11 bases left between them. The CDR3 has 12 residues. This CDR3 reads CSVRSSFYEQYF. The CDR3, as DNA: TGCAGCGTTCGGAGCAGCTTCTACGAGCAGTACTTC.

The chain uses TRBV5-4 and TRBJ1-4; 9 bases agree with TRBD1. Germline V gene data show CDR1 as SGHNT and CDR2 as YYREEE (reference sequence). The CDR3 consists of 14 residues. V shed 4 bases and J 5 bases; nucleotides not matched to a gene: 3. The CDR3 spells CASSTGTGNEKLFF. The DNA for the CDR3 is TGTGCCAGCAGCACCGGGACAGGGAATGAAAAACTGTTTTTT.

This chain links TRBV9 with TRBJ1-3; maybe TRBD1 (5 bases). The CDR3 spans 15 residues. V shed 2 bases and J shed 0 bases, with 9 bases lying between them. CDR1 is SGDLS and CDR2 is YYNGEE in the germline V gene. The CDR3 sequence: CASSVSGVSGNTIYF. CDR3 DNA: TGTGCCAGCAGCGTTTCGGGGGTCTCTGGAAACACCATATATTTT.

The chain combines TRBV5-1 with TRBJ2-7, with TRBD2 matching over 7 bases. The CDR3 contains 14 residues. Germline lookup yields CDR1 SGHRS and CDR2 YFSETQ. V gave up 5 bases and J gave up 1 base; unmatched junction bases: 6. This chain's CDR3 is CASSRGGRSYEQYF. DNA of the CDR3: TGCGCCAGCAGTCGTGGCGGGAGATCCTACGAGCAGTACTTC. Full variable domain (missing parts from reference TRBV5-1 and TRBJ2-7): KAGVTQTPRYLIKTRGQQVTLSCSPISGHRSVSWYQQTPGQGLQFLFEYFSETQRNKGNFPGRFSGRQFSNSRSEMNVSTLELGDSALYLCASSRGGRSYEQYFGPGTRLTVT.

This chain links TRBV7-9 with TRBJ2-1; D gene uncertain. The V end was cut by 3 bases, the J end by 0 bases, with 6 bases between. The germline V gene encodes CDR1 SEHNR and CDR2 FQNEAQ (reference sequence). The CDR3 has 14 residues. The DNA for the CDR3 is TGTGCCAGCAGCTTGTCGAGCTCCTACAATGAGCAGTTCTTC. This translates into CASSLSSSYNEQFF.

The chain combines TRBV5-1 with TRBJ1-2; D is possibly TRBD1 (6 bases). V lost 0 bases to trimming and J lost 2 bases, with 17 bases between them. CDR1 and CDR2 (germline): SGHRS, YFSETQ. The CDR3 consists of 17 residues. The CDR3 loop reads CASSLALGGAGNYGYTF. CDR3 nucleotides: TGCGCCAGCAGCTTGGCGTTAGGGGGGGCCGGGAACTATGGCTACACCTTC. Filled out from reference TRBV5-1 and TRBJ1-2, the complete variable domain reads KAGVTQTPRYLIKTRGQQVTLSCSPISGHRSVSWYQQTPGQGLQFLFEYFSETQRNKGNFPGRFSGRQFSNSRSEMNVSTLELGDSALYLCASSLALGGAGNYGYTFGSGTRLTVV.

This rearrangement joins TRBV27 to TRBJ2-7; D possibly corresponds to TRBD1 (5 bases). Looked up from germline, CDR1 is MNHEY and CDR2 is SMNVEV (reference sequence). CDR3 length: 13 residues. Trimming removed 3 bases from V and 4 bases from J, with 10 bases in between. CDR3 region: CASSLGQPYEQYF. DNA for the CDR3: TGTGCCAGCAGTTTGGGGCAGCCTTACGAGCAGTACTTC.

CDR3 sequence reads: CASSLAGRNEQFF. CDR3 sequence (DNA): TGTGCCAGCAGTCTAGCGGGACGCAATGAGCAGTTCTTC. The chain combines TRBV28 with TRBJ2-1, with 9 bases that match TRBD2. The CDR3 is 13 amino acids. V lost 5 bases, J lost 6 bases, and 2 bases stayed unmatched. CDR1 and CDR2 (germline): MDHEN, SYDVKM.

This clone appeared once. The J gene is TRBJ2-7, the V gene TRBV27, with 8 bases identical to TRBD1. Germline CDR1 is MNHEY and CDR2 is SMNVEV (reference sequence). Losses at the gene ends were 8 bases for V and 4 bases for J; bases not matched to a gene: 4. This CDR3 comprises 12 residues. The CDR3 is CASSDRGYEQYF. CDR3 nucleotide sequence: TGTGCCAGCTCCGACAGGGGATACGAGCAGTACTTC.

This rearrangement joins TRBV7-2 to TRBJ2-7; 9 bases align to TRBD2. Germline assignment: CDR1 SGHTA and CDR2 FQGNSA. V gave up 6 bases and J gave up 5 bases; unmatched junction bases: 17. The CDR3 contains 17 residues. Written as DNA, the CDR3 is TGTGCCAGCAGTCTTTTCTCGGGACTAGCCTCGGGGAACGAGCAGTACTTC. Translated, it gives CASSLFSGLASGNEQYF. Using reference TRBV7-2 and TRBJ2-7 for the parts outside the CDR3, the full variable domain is GAGVSQSPSNKVTEKGKDVELRCDPISGHTALYWYRQSLGQGLEFLIYFQGNSAPDKSGLPSDRFSAERTGGSVSTLTIQRTQQEDSAVYLCASSLFSGLASGNEQYFGPGTRLTVT.

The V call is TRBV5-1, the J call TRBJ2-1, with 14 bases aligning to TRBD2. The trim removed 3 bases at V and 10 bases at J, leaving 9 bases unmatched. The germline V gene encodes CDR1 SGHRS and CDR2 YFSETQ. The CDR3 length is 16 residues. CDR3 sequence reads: CASSWGLAGVPMEQFF. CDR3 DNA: TGCGCCAGCAGCTGGGGACTAGCGGGAGTGCCGATGGAGCAGTTCTTC.

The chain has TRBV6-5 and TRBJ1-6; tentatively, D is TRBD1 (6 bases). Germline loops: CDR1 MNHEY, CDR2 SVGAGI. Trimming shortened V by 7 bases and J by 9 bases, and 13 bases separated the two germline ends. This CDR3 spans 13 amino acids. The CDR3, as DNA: TGTGCCAGCAACCGGGACACTGCTTCACCCCTCCACTTT. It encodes CASNRDTASPLHF.

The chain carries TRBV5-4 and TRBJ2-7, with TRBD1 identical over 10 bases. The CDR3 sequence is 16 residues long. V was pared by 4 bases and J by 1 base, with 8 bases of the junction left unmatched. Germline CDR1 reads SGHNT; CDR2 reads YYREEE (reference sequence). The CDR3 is CASSSPGQGISYEQYF. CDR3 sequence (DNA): TGTGCCAGCAGCAGCCCGGGACAGGGGATTTCCTACGAGCAGTACTTC.

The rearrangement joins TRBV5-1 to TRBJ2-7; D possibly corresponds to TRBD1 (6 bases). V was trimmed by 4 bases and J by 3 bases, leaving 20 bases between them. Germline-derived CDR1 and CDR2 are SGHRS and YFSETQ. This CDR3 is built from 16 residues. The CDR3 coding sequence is TGCGCCAGCAGCCTGCGAGAGACAGGTTCCCTCTACGAGCAGTACTTC. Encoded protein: CASSLRETGSLYEQYF.

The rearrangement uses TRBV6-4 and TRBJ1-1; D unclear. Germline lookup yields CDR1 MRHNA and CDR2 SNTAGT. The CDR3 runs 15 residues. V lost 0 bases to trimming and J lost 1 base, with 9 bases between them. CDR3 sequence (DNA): TGTGCCAGCAGTGACTCGAAGGCAGGGAACACTGAAGCTTTCTTT. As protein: CASSDSKAGNTEAFF.

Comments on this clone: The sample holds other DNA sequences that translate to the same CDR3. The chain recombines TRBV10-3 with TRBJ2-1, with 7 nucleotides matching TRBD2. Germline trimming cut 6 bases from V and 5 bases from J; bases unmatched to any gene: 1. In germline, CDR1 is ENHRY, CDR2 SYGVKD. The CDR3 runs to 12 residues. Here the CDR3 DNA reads TGTGCCATCAGGGGGACTAACAATGAGCAGTTCTTC. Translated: CAIRGTNNEQFF.

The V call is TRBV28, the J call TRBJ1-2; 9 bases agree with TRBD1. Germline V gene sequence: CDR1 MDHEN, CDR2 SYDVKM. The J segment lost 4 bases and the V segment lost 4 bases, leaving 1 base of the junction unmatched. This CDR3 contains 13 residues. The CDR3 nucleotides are TGTGCCAGCAGTTGGGACAGGGCCTATGGCTACACCTTC. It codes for CASSWDRAYGYTF.

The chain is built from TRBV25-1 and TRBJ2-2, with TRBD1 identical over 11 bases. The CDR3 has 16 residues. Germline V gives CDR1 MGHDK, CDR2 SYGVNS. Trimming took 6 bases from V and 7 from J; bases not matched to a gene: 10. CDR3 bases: TGTGCCAGCAGCCAACCGGGACAGGGGGTCGGCGGGGAGCTGTTTTTT. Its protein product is CASSQPGQGVGGELFF.

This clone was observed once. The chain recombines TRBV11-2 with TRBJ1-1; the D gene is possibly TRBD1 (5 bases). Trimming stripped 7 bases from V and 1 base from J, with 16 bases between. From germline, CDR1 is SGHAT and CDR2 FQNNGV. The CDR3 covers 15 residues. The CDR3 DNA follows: TGTGCCAGCACTTGGGGCGCTTCAAGGAACACTGAAGCTTTCTTT. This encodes CASTWGASRNTEAFF. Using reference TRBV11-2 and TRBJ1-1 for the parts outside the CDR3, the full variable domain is EAGVAQSPRYKIIEKRQSVAFWCNPISGHATLYWYQQILGQGPKLLIQFQNNGVVDDSQLPKDRFSAERLKGVDSTLKIQPAKLEDSAVYLCASTWGASRNTEAFFGQGTRLTVV.

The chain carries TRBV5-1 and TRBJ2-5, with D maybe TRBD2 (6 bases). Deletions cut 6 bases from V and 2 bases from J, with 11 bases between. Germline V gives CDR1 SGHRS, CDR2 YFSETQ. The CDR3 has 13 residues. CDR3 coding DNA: TGCGCCAGCACAGCGGGCTCACAAGAGACCCAGTACTTC. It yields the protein CASTAGSQETQYF.

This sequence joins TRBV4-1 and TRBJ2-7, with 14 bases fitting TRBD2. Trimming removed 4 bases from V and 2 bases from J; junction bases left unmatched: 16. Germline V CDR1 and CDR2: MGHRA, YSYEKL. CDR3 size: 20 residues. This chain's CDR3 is CASSPTILPGLAGVTYEQYF. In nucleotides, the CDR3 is TGCGCCAGCAGCCCGACGATACTGCCGGGACTAGCGGGAGTTACCTACGAGCAGTACTTC.

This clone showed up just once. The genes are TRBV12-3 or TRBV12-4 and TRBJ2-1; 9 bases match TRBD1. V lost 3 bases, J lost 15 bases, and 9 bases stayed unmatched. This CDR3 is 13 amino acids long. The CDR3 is CASSFAGTGLLFF. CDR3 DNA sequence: TGTGCCAGCAGTTTTGCGGGGACAGGGTTGTTGTTCTTC.